The T cell receptor (beta chain) described here comes from a study of shared clonotypes between healthy human individuals. The CDR3 runs 17 residues. Of note for this clone: Its target is not known.

An assay was performed, and its level was deep. Genomic DNA of every subset was divided equally among multiple immunoSEQ plates. Sorted-subset replicate PCRs used roughly 210 ng of genomic DNA. This amount corresponded to tens of thousands of T cell genomes. TCRdb keeps only in-frame clones here, not all; method: immunoSEQ multiplex PCR. The sample records around 1,900,000 clones, about 94% being singletons. Findings and caveats of the study: Approximately 5.1% was the fraction of naive CD4 clonotypes found shared across several donors.

Selected positively for CCR7 and CD45RO-negative, naive CD8 cells excluded terminally differentiated effector memory CD45RA+ cells. The receptor's source is a man aged 18 to 35 in good health. Some clones in this sample may be carry-over from other donors' samples. The V gene is TRBV21-1, the J gene TRBJ2-5; the table gives TRBD2 as D, unverified against the DNA. TRBV21-1 counts as a pseudogene. Sequencing was performed on naive CD8+ T cells from PBMCs. The CDR3 bases are TGTGCCAGCAGCAGAAAGTCGGGACTAGCGTCAGGGAAGACCCAGTACTTC. It translates to CASSRKSGLASGKTQYF.